These 3 T cell receptor beta chains were sequenced from one sample in a study of graft-versus-host responses after intestinal transplantation (dated by TCRdb to about 2021). The library relied on the immunoSEQ multiplex PCR assay. Entries here come from immuneACCESS through TCRdb and include only in-frame sequences with V and J called. Some clones fail to appear in such tables; in the studies checked, an unresolved V gene covers under half of the shortfall, and the cause of the remainder is unknown. The sample table holds around 7,000 clones, of which more than 60% were seen once. 5.1% of the sample comes from the top ten. Intraepithelial and lamina propria lymphocytes were isolated from graft specimens using dithiothreitol, EDTA incubations and collagenase D digestion. The material sequenced was ileum tissue, taken around 50 days after transplant. Source of these receptors: a human patient who received an intestinal transplant, so some T cells may come from the graft donor.

Sample share makes this clone large (0.1 to 1%). CDR3 bases: TGTGCCATCAAGTCGCACGGAGACTACGAGCAGTACGTC. This gives the protein CAIKSHGDYEQYV. J is TRBJ2-7 and V is TRBV10-3; D is undetermined. This CDR3 spans 13 amino acids. Germline V gene data show CDR1 as ENHRY and CDR2 as SYGVKD. V lost 7 bases and J lost 3, with 13 bases in between.

J is TRBJ1-3 and V is TRBV6-5, with D unclear. There are 15 residues in the CDR3. Per the germline V gene, CDR1 is MNHEY and CDR2 is SVGAGI. Trimming cost V 0 bases and J 3 bases, with 9 bases left between them. The CDR3 sequence is CASSYSEGIGNTIYF. Here the CDR3 DNA reads TGTGCCAGCAGTTACTCGGAGGGTATTGGAAACACCATATATTTT.

The V gene is TRBV28, the J gene TRBJ1-1, with TRBD1 matching 9 bases. Germline V gene lookup returns CDR1 MDHEN and CDR2 SYDVKM. The CDR3 length is 14 residues. Losses at the gene ends were 6 bases for V and 1 base for J; bases not matched to a gene: 3. This CDR3 is CASRKQGANTEAFF. CDR3 DNA sequence: TGTGCCAGCAGAAAACAGGGGGCGAACACTGAAGCTTTCTTT.